Detailed here is one T cell receptor beta chain. Its target is not known. The record originates from a study of cytomegalovirus exposure and HLA in healthy donors. The donors were in the roughly 130-subject validation cohort, distinct from the 666-subject first cohort. Study results and caveats: Specificity for CMV antigens was confirmed in vitro for a few of the CMV-associated chains.

The CDR3 is made up of 13 amino acids. Germline-derived CDR1 and CDR2 are SQVTM and ANQGSEA. V was pared by 4 bases and J by 5 bases, with 14 bases between. Some clones are missing from TCRdb's copy, which holds only in-frame ones; the method was immunoSEQ multiplex PCR. The data show approximately 120,000 clones, approximately 94% seen once. The gene calls are TRBV29-1 and TRBJ2-5; weak D call: TRBD1 (6 bases). The TCR comes from a woman between 18 and 29 years old in good health and CMV-seronegative. The sequenced material came from PBMCs. The CDR3 region has the DNA TGCAGCGTTGCAACACAGGGTACGGAGACCCAGTACTTC. Protein sequence: CSVATQGTETQYF.